The source of this T cell receptor (beta chain) is a study of T-cell reconstitution after alpha-beta-depleted transplantation in children. V was trimmed by 4 bases and J by 6 bases, leaving 14 bases between them. Germline lookup yields CDR1 SGHNT and CDR2 YENEEA. This CDR3 spans 14 amino acids. Preparation of the TCRbeta library was carried out with unique molecular identifiers. Using its own MiXCR run on the PCR reads, TCRdb lists one record per CDR3 protein. The sample has hundreds of thousands of distinct CDR3 sequences; 10% to 15% are singletons. The sequence derives from a male patient younger than 18 who had a stem cell transplant for acute myeloid leukemia, so the T cells may come from the graft donor. V gene TRBV11-3 combines with J gene TRBJ2-3; D not resolved. The sample here was PBMCs, mostly from graft donor cells, taken 360 days after TCRalphabeta/CD19-depleted stem cell transplant. The CDR3 region has the DNA TGTGCCAGCAGCTCCCTTAGTTCGTCCGATACGCAGTATTTT. Its translation: CASSSLSSSDTQYF.